The rows below give T cell receptor beta chains drawn from one sample of a study of T cell changes during pregnancy in multiple sclerosis. The method was immunoSEQ multiplex PCR; TCRdb's version includes in-frame clones alone and lacks a portion of them. The sample holds tens of thousands of clones, about 94% seen once. This specimen was peripheral blood, taken in the third trimester of pregnancy. Every receptor here comes from a female donor in good health, enrolled as a control in a pregnancy study. CDR3s include the opening cysteine and the closing phenylalanine or tryptophan. A D gene is named only where the DNA matches it firmly. Clone size is stated in some rows and not others, as once, few, many or a class when expanded.

D gene,clone size,V gene,J gene,CDR3 protein,CDR3 DNA
.,.,TRBV18,TRBJ2-1,CATQRSSYNEQFF,TGTGCCACCCAGCGTAGCTCCTACAATGAGCAGTTCTTC
TRBD2,.,TRBV28,TRBJ2-7,CASSGGLAATYEQYF,TGTGCCAGCAGTGGGGGACTAGCGGCCACCTACGAGCAGTACTTC
.,.,TRBV6-5,TRBJ2-7,CASSPNAWGFYEQYF,TGTGCCAGCAGTCCTAACGCTTGGGGCTTCTACGAGCAGTACTTC
TRBD2,once,TRBV7-7,TRBJ2-3,CASSGGGTDTQYF,TGTGCTAGCAGCGGCGGGGGGACAGATACGCAGTATTTT
TRBD2,.,TRBV9,TRBJ2-5,CASSVGSSGSDRVQETQYF,TGTGCCAGCAGCGTAGGATCTAGCGGGAGCGATCGAGTCCAAGAGACCCAGTACTTC
TRBD2,.,TRBV10-3,TRBJ2-1,CASSPGLAGKWGADEQFF,TGTGCCTCATCCCCGGGACTAGCGGGAAAATGGGGGGCCGATGAGCAGTTCTTC
.,once,TRBV11-3,TRBJ2-7,CASSPSQSPYEQYF,TGTGCCAGCAGCCCCTCACAGAGCCCCTACGAGCAGTACTTC
TRBD1,.,TRBV6-5,TRBJ1-6,CASSYKQGFNSPLHF,TGTGCCAGCAGTTACAAACAGGGGTTTAATTCACCCCTCCACTTT
.,.,TRBV7-2,TRBJ1-2,CASSLKGVDGYTF,TGTGCCAGCAGCTTGAAAGGAGTCGATGGCTACACCTTC
TRBD1,.,TRBV5-1,TRBJ1-6,CASSYGQASSYNSPLHF,TGCGCCAGCAGCTACGGACAGGCCAGCTCCTATAATTCACCCCTCCACTTT
.,.,TRBV15,TRBJ1-2,CATSREDGGKNGYTF,TGTGCCACCAGCAGAGAAGATGGGGGGAAAAATGGCTACACCTTC
TRBD1,.,TRBV18,TRBJ1-2,CASSWGQGWNYTF,TGTGCCAGCTCCTGGGGACAGGGTTGGAACTACACCTTC
.,.,TRBV19,TRBJ2-3,CASSITGTGTDTQYF,TGTGCCAGTAGTATAACAGGGACGGGCACAGATACGCAGTATTTT
TRBD2,.,TRBV7-9,TRBJ2-7,CASRSLAGGPWEQYF,TGTGCCAGCAGGTCCCTAGCGGGAGGGCCTTGGGAGCAGTACTTC
TRBD1,.,TRBV4-1,TRBJ2-2,CASSRMDRTNTGELFF,TGCGCCAGCAGCCGCATGGACAGGACGAACACCGGGGAGCTGTTTTTT
TRBD2,.,TRBV6-1,TRBJ2-1,CASKSGGILNEQFF,TGTGCCAGCAAGTCGGGGGGGATTTTGAATGAGCAGTTCTTC
TRBD2,once,TRBV30,TRBJ2-7,CAWTPGLAIHEQYF,TGTGCCTGGACCCCGGGACTAGCGATCCACGAGCAGTACTTC
TRBD2,.,TRBV2,TRBJ2-1,CASSPGTSGSSYNEQFF,TGTGCCAGCAGCCCCGGGACTAGCGGGAGCTCCTACAATGAGCAGTTCTTC
TRBD2,.,TRBV4-3,TRBJ2-1,CASSQVSYGLAGDDEQFF,TGCGCCAGCAGCCAAGTAAGTTACGGACTAGCGGGAGACGATGAGCAGTTCTTC
TRBD1,.,TRBV18,TRBJ1-1,CASSPLQGVPENTEAFF,TGTGCCAGCTCACCACTACAGGGGGTGCCGGAGAACACTGAAGCTTTCTTT
TRBD2,.,TRBV2,TRBJ2-5,CASSVLLIAGDVETQYF,TGTGCCAGCAGTGTGCTTTTGATAGCGGGAGATGTAGAGACCCAGTACTTC
TRBD1,.,TRBV10-2,TRBJ2-7,CASSESSGTGAYEQYF,TGCGCCAGCAGTGAGTCCTCCGGGACAGGAGCCTACGAGCAGTACTTC
.,.,TRBV11-2,TRBJ2-3,CASSLAQGTDTQYF,TGTGCCAGCAGCTTAGCGCAGGGCACAGATACGCAGTATTTT
.,.,TRBV7-9,TRBJ1-2,CASSLGGGGGYGYTF,TGTGCCAGCAGCTTAGGAGGCGGGGGGGGCTATGGCTACACCTTC
.,.,TRBV6-1,TRBJ1-1,CASTLTTANTEAFF,TGTGCCAGCACCCTAACAACAGCGAACACTGAAGCTTTCTTT
.,once,TRBV15,TRBJ2-1,CASQRGGRDNEQFF,TGTGCCTCCCAACGAGGGGGTAGGGACAATGAGCAGTTCTTC
.,.,TRBV5-6,TRBJ2-7,CASSLLEGVSEQYF,TGTGCCAGCAGCCTCCTCGAGGGGGTATCAGAGCAGTACTTC
TRBD1,.,TRBV19,TRBJ1-2,CASRGRWDRGDGYTF,TGTGCCAGTAGGGGACGATGGGACAGGGGAGATGGCTACACCTTC